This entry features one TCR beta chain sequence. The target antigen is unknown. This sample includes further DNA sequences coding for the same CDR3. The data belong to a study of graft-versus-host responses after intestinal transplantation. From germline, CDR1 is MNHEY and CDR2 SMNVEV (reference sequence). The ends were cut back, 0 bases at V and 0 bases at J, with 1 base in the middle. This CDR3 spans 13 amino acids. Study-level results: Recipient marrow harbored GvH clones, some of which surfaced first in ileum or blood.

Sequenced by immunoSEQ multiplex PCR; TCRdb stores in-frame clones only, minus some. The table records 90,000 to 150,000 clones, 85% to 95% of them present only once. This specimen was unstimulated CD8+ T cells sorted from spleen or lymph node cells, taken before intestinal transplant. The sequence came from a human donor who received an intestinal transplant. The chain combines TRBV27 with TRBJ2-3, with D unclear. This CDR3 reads CASSLSSTDTQYF. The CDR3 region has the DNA TGTGCCAGCAGTTTATCAAGCACAGATACGCAGTATTTT.